These 8 T cell receptor beta chains were all obtained from the same sample, sequenced in a study of cytotoxic CD8 clonotypes in ibrutinib-treated CLL. Sequencing used immunoSEQ multiplex PCR; TCRdb keeps in-frame clones, though not all of them. The sample shows 30,000 to 40,000 clones, about two thirds of them seen only once. The sample in question was PBMCs, obtained at disease progression, from a patient treated with ibrutinib. Source of these receptors: a human donor with chronic lymphocytic leukemia.

J is TRBJ2-6 and V is TRBV25-1, with D perhaps matching TRBD2 (5 bases). There are 15 residues in the CDR3. CDR1 is MGHDK and CDR2 is SYGVNS in the germline V gene. V was clipped by 6 bases and J by 4 bases, with 13 bases between them. This CDR3 is CASSPPGSGANVLTF. The CDR3 region has the DNA TGTGCCAGCAGCCCCCCGGGGTCCGGGGCCAACGTCCTGACTTTC.

The rearrangement links TRBV6-1 to TRBJ2-7; 16 bases fit TRBD2. Trimming at V came to 7 bases and at J to 10 bases, leaving 7 bases not matched to a gene. Germline CDR1 is MNHNS and CDR2 is SASEGT. There are 14 residues in the CDR3. CDR3 amino acids: CASTGGTSGGAQYF. The DNA of the CDR3 is TGTGCCAGCACGGGAGGGACTAGCGGGGGGGCCCAGTACTTC.

This clone was recorded once. The V gene is TRBV10-3, the J gene TRBJ1-6; possible D gene TRBD1, 5 bases. The CDR3 runs to 17 residues. Trimming cost V 3 bases and J 0 bases, with 12 bases left between them. CDR1 is ENHRY and CDR2 is SYGVKD in the germline V gene. The CDR3 region has the DNA TGTGCCATCAGTGACGGACACCCGAGCTCCTATAATTCACCCCTCCACTTT. The encoded protein is CAISDGHPSSYNSPLHF.

The rearrangement uses TRBV4-2 and TRBJ2-1; TRBD1 aligns across 10 bases. V shed 0 bases, J shed 8 bases, and the junction held 4 bases outside the gene matches. Germline CDR1 is LGHNA and CDR2 is YNFKEQ. This CDR3 has 15 residues. CDR3 amino acids: CASSQERDRGDEQFF. In DNA, the CDR3 is TGTGCCAGCAGCCAAGAACGGGACAGGGGCGATGAGCAGTTCTTC.

The chain uses TRBV5-1 and TRBJ2-3; maybe TRBD1 (5 bases). This CDR3 is 13 amino acids long. Per germline, CDR1 SGHRS and CDR2 YFSETQ. The ends were cut back, 4 bases at V and 6 bases at J, with 12 bases in the middle. The DNA of the CDR3 is TGCGCCAGCAGCGGGGCCAGGTCGGATACGCAGTATTTT. Its protein product is CASSGARSDTQYF.

The chain carries TRBV4-1 and TRBJ1-4; no clear D gene. This CDR3 is built from 18 residues. The germline CDR1 and CDR2 sequences are MGHRA and YSYEKL. V was pared by 1 base and J by 0 bases, with 15 bases between. CDR3: CASSQGVFEGATNEKLFF. The DNA for the CDR3 is TGCGCCAGCAGCCAAGGTGTTTTCGAGGGTGCAACTAATGAAAAACTGTTTTTT.

The rearrangement links TRBV4-2 to TRBJ1-4, with unresolved D. Trimming took off 1 base at V and 5 bases at J, with 11 bases between the two ends. CDR1 is LGHNA and CDR2 is YNFKEQ in the germline V gene. The CDR3 is 15 amino acids. Here the CDR3 reads CASSQASTQNEKLFF. The CDR3 coding sequence is TGTGCCAGCAGCCAAGCGTCTACTCAGAATGAAAAACTGTTTTTT.

There are a few counts of this clone. V and J are TRBV4-2 and TRBJ1-2; unclear D gene. Per the germline V gene, CDR1 is LGHNA and CDR2 is YNFKEQ. The CDR3 loop spans 15 amino acids. The V end lost 0 bases, the J end lost 1 base, and 9 bases lay between the germline ends. The CDR3 loop reads CASSQDVLDNYGYTF. The CDR3 nucleotides read TGTGCCAGCAGCCAAGATGTGCTAGATAACTATGGCTACACCTTC.